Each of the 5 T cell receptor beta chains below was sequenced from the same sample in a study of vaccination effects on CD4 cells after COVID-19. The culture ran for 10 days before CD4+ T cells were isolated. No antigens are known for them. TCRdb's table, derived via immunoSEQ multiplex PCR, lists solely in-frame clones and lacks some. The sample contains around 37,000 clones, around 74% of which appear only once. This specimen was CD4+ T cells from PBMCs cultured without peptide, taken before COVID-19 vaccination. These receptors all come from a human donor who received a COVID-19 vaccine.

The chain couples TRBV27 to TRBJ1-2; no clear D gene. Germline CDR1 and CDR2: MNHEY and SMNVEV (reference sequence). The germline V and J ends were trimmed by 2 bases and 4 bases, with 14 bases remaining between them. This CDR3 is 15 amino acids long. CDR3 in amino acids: CASSLSFGSSYGYTF. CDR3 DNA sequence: TGTGCCAGCAGTTTAAGTTTTGGCTCCAGCTATGGCTACACCTTC.

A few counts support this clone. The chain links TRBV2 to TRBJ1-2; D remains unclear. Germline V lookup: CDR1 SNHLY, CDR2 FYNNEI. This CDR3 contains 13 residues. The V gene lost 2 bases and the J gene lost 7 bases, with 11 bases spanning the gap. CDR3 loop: CASSEWPVRGYTF. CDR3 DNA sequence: TGTGCCAGCAGTGAATGGCCAGTCCGTGGCTACACCTTC.

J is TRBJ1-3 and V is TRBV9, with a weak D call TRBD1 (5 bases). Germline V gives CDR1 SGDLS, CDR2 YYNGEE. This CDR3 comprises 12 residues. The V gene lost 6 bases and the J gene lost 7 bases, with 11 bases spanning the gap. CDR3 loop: CASTGSLNTIYF. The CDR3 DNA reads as TGTGCCAGCACAGGGTCGCTCAACACCATATATTTT.

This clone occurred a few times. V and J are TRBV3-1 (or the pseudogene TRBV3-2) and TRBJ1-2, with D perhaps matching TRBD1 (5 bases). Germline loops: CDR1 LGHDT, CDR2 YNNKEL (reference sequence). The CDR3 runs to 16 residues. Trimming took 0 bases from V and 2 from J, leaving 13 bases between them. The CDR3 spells CASSQDARASNYGYTF. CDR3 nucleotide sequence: TGTGCCAGCAGCCAAGATGCCAGGGCTTCCAACTATGGCTACACCTTC.

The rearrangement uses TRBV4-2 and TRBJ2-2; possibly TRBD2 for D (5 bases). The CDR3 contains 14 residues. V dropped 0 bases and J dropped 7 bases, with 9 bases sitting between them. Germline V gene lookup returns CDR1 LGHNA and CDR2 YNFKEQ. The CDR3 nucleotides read TGTGCCAGCAGCCAAGATGGAGGAATCGGGGAGCTGTTTTTT. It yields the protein CASSQDGGIGELFF.